Only a few counts were recorded for the clone carrying this T cell receptor (beta chain). Its matching antigen is unknown. The data originate from a study of cytomegalovirus exposure and HLA in healthy donors. General study findings and limits: In a later analysis, a missense DCLRE1C variant was linked to TCR beta V- and J-gene trimming. In a later analysis, parvovirus B19, influenza, CMV and Epstein-Barr virus appeared linked to several top co-occurrence clusters. Analysis performed later found about 18,000 TCR beta sequences associated with HLA alleles at 0.05 false discovery rate. Among TCR beta chains, those listed as cytomegalovirus-associated numbered 164.

With 60 Vbeta and 13 Jbeta primers, the PCR was carried out. Libraries were prepared by immunoSEQ multiplex PCR; TCRdb keeps only in-frame clonotypes and omits some of them. The sample lists some 200,000 clones, approximately 9.5% occurring once. This CDR3 has 17 amino acids. Trimming took 3 bases from V and 7 from J; bases not matched to a gene: 9. Per the germline V gene, CDR1 is LNHDA and CDR2 is SQIVND (reference sequence). The V gene is TRBV19, the J gene TRBJ2-1; 13 bases align to TRBD2. Material for sequencing was PBMCs. This TCR came from a woman aged 25 to 39 in good health and CMV-seropositive. CDR3 in amino acids: CASSMPLRTSGRNEQFF. In DNA form, the CDR3 reads TGTGCCAGTAGTATGCCCCTCCGGACTAGCGGGAGAAATGAGCAGTTCTTC. Full variable domain (remainder filled in from reference TRBV19 and TRBJ2-1): DGGITQSPKYLFRKEGQNVTLSCEQNLNHDAMYWYRQDPGQGLRLIYYSQIVNDFQKGDIAEGYSVSREKKESFPLTVTSAQKNPTAFYLCASSMPLRTSGRNEQFFGPGTRLTVL.